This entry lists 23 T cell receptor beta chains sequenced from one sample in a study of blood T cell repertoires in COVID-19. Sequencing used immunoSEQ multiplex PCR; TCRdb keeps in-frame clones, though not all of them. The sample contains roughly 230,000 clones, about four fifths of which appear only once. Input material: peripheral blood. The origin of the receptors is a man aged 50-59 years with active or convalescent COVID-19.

CDR3 in DNA: TGTGCCAGCAGTGAACTTCCTACAGGGCGGAATCAGCCCCAGCATTTT. It yields the protein CASSELPTGRNQPQHF. The V and J genes are TRBV6-1 and TRBJ1-5, with a possible D match to TRBD1 (6 bases). Germline CDR1 is MNHNS and CDR2 is SASEGT. V was pared by 2 bases and J by 4 bases, with 15 bases between. The CDR3 is 16 amino acids.

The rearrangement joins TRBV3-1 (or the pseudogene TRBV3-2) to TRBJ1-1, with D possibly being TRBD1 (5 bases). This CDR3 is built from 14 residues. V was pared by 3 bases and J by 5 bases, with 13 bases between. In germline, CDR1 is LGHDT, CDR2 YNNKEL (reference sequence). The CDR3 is CASSHPGGRTEAFF. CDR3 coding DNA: TGTGCCAGCAGCCACCCCGGGGGGAGGACTGAAGCTTTCTTT.

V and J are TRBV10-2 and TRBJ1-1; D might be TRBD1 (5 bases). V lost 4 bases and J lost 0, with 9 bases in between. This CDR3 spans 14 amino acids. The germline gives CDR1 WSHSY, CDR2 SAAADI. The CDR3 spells CASSVAGLNTEAFF. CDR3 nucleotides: TGCGCCAGCAGTGTGGCAGGGCTGAACACTGAAGCTTTCTTT.

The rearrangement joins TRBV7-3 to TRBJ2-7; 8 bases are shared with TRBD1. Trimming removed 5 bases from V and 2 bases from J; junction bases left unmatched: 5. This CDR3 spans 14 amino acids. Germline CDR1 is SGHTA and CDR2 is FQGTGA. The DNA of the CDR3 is TGTGCCAGCAGCAAACAGGGGGGCCCCTACGAGCAGTACTTC. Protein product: CASSKQGGPYEQYF.

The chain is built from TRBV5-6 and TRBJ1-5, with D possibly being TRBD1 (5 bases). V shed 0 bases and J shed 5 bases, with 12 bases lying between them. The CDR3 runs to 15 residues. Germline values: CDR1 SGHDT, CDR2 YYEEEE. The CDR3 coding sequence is TGTGCCAGCAGCTTGGCCGCGGGGCGGGATCAGCCCCAGCATTTT. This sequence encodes CASSLAAGRDQPQHF.

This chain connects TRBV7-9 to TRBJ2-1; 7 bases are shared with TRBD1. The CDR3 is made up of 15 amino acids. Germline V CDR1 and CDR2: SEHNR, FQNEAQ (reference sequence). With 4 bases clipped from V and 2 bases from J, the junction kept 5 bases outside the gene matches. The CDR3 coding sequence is TGTGCCAGCAGCTGGACCGGGACAGCCTACAATGAGCAGTTCTTC. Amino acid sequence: CASSWTGTAYNEQFF.

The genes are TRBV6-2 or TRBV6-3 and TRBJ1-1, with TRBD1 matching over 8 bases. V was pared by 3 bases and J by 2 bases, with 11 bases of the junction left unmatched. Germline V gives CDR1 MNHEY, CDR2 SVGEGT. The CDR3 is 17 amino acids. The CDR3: CASSYATGAALNTEAFF. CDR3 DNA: TGTGCCAGCAGTTATGCGACAGGGGCCGCCCTAAACACTGAAGCTTTCTTT.

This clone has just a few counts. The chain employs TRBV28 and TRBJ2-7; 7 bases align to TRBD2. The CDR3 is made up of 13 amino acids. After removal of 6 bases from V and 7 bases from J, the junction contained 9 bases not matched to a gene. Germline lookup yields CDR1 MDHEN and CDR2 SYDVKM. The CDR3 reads CASSTTSPGEQYF. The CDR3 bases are TGTGCCAGCAGCACGACTAGCCCGGGGGAGCAGTACTTC.

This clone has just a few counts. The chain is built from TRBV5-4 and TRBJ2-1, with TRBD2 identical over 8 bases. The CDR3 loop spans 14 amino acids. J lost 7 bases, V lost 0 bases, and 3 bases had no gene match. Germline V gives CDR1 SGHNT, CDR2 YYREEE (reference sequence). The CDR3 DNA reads TGTGCCAGCAGCTTGGTAACGGGAGGGAATGAGCAGTTCTTC. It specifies CASSLVTGGNEQFF.

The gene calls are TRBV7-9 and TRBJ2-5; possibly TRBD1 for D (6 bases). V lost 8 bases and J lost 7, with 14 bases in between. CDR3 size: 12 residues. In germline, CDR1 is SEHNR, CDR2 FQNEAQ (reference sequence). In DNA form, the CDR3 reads TGTGCCAGCGAGGGGACATTGGTGACCCAGTACTTC. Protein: CASEGTLVTQYF. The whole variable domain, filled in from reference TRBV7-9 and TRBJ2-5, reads DTGVSQNPRHKITKRGQNVTFRCDPISEHNRLYWYRQTLGQGPEFLTYFQNEAQLEKSRLLSDRFSAERPKGSFSTLEIQRTEQGDSAMYLCASEGTLVTQYFGPGTRLLVL.

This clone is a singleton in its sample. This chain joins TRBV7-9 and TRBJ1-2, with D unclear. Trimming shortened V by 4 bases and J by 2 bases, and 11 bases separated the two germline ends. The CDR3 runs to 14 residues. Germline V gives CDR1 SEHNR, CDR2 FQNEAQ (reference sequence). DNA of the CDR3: TGTGCCAGCAGCTCCCCTACTAGGAACTATGGCTACACCTTC. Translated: CASSSPTRNYGYTF. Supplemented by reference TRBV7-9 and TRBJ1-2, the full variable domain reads DTGVSQNPRHKITKRGQNVTFRCDPISEHNRLYWYRQTLGQGPEFLTYFQNEAQLEKSRLLSDRFSAERPKGSFSTLEIQRTEQGDSAMYLCASSSPTRNYGYTFGSGTRLTVV.

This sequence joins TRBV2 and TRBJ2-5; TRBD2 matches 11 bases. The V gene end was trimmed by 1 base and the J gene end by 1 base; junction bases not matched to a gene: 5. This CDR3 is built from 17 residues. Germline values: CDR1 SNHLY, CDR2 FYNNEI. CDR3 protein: CASSEDGTSGVQETQYF. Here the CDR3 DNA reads TGTGCCAGCAGTGAAGATGGGACTAGCGGAGTCCAAGAGACCCAGTACTTC.

The CDR3 sequence: CASSVGGLATGELFF. The DNA for the CDR3 is TGTGCCAGCAGCGTAGGAGGACTAGCCACCGGGGAGCTGTTTTTT. The chain carries TRBV9 and TRBJ2-2; the match to TRBD2 covers 8 bases. This CDR3 is 15 amino acids long. CDR1 is SGDLS, CDR2 YYNGEE, per germline. V was clipped by 0 bases and J by 4 bases; unmatched bases: 2.

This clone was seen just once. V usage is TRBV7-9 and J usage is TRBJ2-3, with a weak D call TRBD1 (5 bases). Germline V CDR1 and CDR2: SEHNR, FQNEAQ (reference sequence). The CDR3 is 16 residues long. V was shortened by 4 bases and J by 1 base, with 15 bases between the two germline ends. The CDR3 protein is CASSYPRGGGTDTQYF. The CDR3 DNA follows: TGTGCCAGCAGCTATCCAAGGGGTGGGGGCACAGATACGCAGTATTTT.

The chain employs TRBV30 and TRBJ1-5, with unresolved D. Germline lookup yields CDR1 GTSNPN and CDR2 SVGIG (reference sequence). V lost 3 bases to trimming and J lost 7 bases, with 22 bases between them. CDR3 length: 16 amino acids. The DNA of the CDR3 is TGTGCCTGGAGCCCACCGCGGACCGGTCGGGGACAGCCCCAGCATTTT. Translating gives CAWSPPRTGRGQPQHF. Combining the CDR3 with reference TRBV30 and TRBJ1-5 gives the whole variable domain SQTIHQWPATLVQPVGSPLSLECTVEGTSNPNLYWYRQAAGRGLQLLFYSVGIGQISSEVPQNLSASRPQDRQFILSSKKLLLSDSGFYLCAWSPPRTGRGQPQHFGDGTRLSIL.

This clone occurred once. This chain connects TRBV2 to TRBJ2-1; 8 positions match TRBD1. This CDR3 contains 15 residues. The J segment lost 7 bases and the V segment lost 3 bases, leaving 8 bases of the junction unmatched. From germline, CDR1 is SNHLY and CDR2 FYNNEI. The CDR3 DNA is TGTGCCAGCAGTGACGGGCAGGGGGCTGTAAATGAGCAGTTCTTC. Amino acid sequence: CASSDGQGAVNEQFF.

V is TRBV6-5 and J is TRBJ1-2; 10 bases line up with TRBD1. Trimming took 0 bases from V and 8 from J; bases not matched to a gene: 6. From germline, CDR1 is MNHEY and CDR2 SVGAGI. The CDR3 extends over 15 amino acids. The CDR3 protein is CASSYSGQGTKGYTF. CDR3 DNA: TGTGCCAGCAGTTACTCGGGACAGGGGACTAAAGGCTACACCTTC.

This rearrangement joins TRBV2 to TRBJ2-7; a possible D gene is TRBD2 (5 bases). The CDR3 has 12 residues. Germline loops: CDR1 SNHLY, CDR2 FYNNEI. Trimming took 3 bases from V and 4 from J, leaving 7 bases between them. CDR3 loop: CASSDEGYEQYF. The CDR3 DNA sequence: TGTGCCAGCAGTGATGAGGGTTACGAGCAGTACTTC.

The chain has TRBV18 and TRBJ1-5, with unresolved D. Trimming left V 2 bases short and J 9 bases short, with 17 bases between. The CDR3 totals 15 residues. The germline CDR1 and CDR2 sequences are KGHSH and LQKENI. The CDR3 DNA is TGTGCCAGCTCACCAAGTTCGGAGGCGGATCGGCCCCAGCATTTT. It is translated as CASSPSSEADRPQHF.

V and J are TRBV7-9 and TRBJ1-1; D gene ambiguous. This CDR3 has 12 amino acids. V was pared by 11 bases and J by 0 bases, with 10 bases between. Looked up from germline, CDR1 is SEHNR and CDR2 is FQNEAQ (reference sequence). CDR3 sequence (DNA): TGTGCCTACGAACTGATGAACACTGAAGCTTTCTTT. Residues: CAYELMNTEAFF.

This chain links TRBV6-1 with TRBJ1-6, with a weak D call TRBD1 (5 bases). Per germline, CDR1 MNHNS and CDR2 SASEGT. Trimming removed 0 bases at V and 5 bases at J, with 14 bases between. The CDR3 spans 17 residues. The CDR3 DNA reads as TGTGCCAGCAGTGAAGCGCTTCGGACAACAGATAATTCACCCCTCCACTTT. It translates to CASSEALRTTDNSPLHF.

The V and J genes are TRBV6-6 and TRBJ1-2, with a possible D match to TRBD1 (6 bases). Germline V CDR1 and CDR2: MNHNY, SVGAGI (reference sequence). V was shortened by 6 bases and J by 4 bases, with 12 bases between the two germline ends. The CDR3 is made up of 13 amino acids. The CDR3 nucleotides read TGTGCCAGCAGGGAGACAGGCCCCTATGGCTACACCTTC. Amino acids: CASRETGPYGYTF.

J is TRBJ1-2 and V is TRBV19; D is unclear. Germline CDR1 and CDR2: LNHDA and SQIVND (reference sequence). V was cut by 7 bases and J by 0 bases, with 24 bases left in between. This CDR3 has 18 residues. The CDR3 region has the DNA TGTGCCAGTACCCCTAGAGTGTCGGACTACCAAGCTAACTATGGCTACACCTTC. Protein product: CASTPRVSDYQANYGYTF.